The 30 T cell receptor beta chains below all came from one sample that was sequenced in a study of Tregs in tolerant kidney transplant recipients. Libraries were prepared by immunoSEQ multiplex PCR; TCRdb keeps only in-frame clonotypes and omits some of them. The table shows roughly 250,000 clones, with 84% occurring only once. The sequenced material came from CD4+ T cells from blood. The receptors shown here come from a human donor in good health.

On this clone itself: At the DNA level, this CDR3 is encoded by other sequences in the same sample as well. The chain carries TRBV5-1 and TRBJ2-7; D not resolved. The germline V gene has CDR1 SGHRS and CDR2 YFSETQ. Trimming left V 4 bases short and J 4 bases short, with 9 bases between. The CDR3 totals 12 residues. The CDR3 nucleotides are TGCGCCAGCAGCCTGGATACTTACGAGCAGTACTTC. This sequence encodes CASSLDTYEQYF.

This chain connects TRBV28 to TRBJ2-7, with D tentatively TRBD2 (6 bases). Germline V gene lookup returns CDR1 MDHEN and CDR2 SYDVKM. There are 14 residues in the CDR3. The germline V and J ends were trimmed by 2 bases and 0 bases, with 8 bases remaining between them. The CDR3 nucleotides read TGTGCCAGCAGTTTAGGAGGGGCCTCCTACGAGCAGTACTTC. It is translated as CASSLGGASYEQYF. Combining the CDR3 with reference TRBV28 and TRBJ2-7 gives the whole variable domain DVKVTQSSRYLVKRTGEKVFLECVQDMDHENMFWYRQDPGLGLRLIYFSYDVKMKEKGDIPEGYSVSREKKERFSLILESASTNQTSMYLCASSLGGASYEQYFGPGTRLTVT.

A single count supports this clone. The V and J genes are TRBV30 and TRBJ1-2; D is uncertain. V was clipped by 3 bases and J by 2 bases, with 10 bases between them. This CDR3 spans 13 amino acids. Germline loops: CDR1 GTSNPN, CDR2 SVGIG (reference sequence). The CDR3 is CAWRTGVNYGYTF. CDR3 coding DNA: TGTGCCTGGAGAACGGGAGTAAACTATGGCTACACCTTC.

The chain recombines TRBV19 with TRBJ1-1, with D unclear. Germline values: CDR1 LNHDA, CDR2 SQIVND (reference sequence). This CDR3 is built from 15 residues. V was trimmed by 9 bases and J by 1 base, leaving 18 bases between them. CDR3 DNA sequence: TGTGCCAGCACACCGGTCTTGAAGACGAACACTGAAGCTTTCTTT. Translation: CASTPVLKTNTEAFF. Based on the CDR3 plus reference TRBV19 and TRBJ1-1, the full variable domain is DGGITQSPKYLFRKEGQNVTLSCEQNLNHDAMYWYRQDPGQGLRLIYYSQIVNDFQKGDIAEGYSVSREKKESFPLTVTSAQKNPTAFYLCASTPVLKTNTEAFFGQGTRLTVV.

This chain uses TRBV4-3 with TRBJ1-2, with 10 bases aligning to TRBD1. Germline V gene sequence: CDR1 LGHNA, CDR2 YSLEER. The CDR3 spans 16 residues. V dropped 7 bases and J dropped 4; count of bases not matched to a gene: 12. The CDR3 region is CASTGTGAAGVYGYTF. CDR3 DNA: TGCGCCAGCACGGGGACAGGGGCCGCCGGGGTCTATGGCTACACCTTC.

The genes are TRBV20-1 and TRBJ2-7; 8 nucleotides line up with TRBD1. The V gene end was trimmed by 6 bases and the J gene end by 6 bases; junction bases not matched to a gene: 4. This CDR3 has 11 amino acids. CDR1 and CDR2 (germline): DFQATT, SNEGSKA (reference sequence). This chain's CDR3 is CSAVRGREQYF. Here the CDR3 DNA reads TGCAGTGCGGTCAGGGGGCGCGAGCAGTACTTC.

The chain uses TRBV7-2 and TRBJ2-5; 11 bases are shared with TRBD1. The DNA end is a closer match to TRBJ2-7, so the J assignment may be wrong. The CDR3 length is 14 residues. Germline V CDR1 and CDR2: SGHTA, FQGNSA. Here the CDR3 reads CASSRGQGAYEQYF. The CDR3 coding sequence is TGTGCCAGCAGCCGCGGACAGGGGGCGTACGAGCAGTACTTC.

The rearrangement joins TRBV7-2 to TRBJ2-2, with 7 nucleotides matching TRBD1. The CDR3 spans 16 residues. Losses at the gene ends were 4 bases for V and 4 bases for J; bases not matched to a gene: 9. Germline V gene data show CDR1 as SGHTA and CDR2 as FQGNSA. The DNA for the CDR3 is TGTGCCAGCAGCTCCTCCTGGGACAGACCCACCGGGGAGCTGTTTTTT. It codes for CASSSSWDRPTGELFF.

This chain uses TRBV4-2 with TRBJ2-1; D is perhaps TRBD1 or TRBD2 (5 bases each). V lost 4 bases, J lost 1 base, and 17 bases lay in between. The CDR3 is 17 amino acids. CDR1 is LGHNA and CDR2 is YNFKEQ in the germline V gene. In nucleotides, the CDR3 is TGTGCCAGCAGCCTATCCGGGACCAGTCAGTCCTACAATGAGCAGTTCTTC. Translation: CASSLSGTSQSYNEQFF.

V is TRBV4-1 and J is TRBJ2-7; 9 bases are a match to TRBD2. The CDR3 runs 17 residues. Per germline, CDR1 MGHRA and CDR2 YSYEKL. V gave up 4 bases and J gave up 5 bases; unmatched junction bases: 15. Here the CDR3 reads CASSLTALSSGVHEQYF. CDR3 sequence (DNA): TGCGCCAGCAGCCTCACCGCACTCTCTAGCGGGGTCCACGAGCAGTACTTC.

This clone was counted a single time. The V and J genes are TRBV5-1 and TRBJ1-2; D unresolved. With 1 base removed from V and 4 bases from J, the gap between germline ends came to 11 bases. Germline V gene sequence: CDR1 SGHRS, CDR2 YFSETQ. The CDR3 extends over 14 amino acids. CDR3 DNA: TGCGCCAGCAGCTTGAGCGAAGGACGCTATGGCTACACCTTC. Its translation is CASSLSEGRYGYTF.

The J gene is TRBJ1-1, the V gene TRBV6-5; D not resolved. V was clipped by 7 bases and J by 7 bases, with 13 bases between them. This CDR3 has 12 residues. Germline values: CDR1 MNHEY, CDR2 SVGAGI. In nucleotides, the CDR3 is TGTGCCAGCAAAGTATCAAGTCATGAAGCTTTCTTT. This codes for CASKVSSHEAFF.

V usage is TRBV18 and J usage is TRBJ1-5, with D maybe TRBD1 (5 bases). V dropped 4 bases and J dropped 5 bases, with 9 bases sitting between them. Germline CDR1 KGHSH, CDR2 LQKENI. This CDR3 comprises 13 residues. The CDR3 nucleotides read TGTGCCAGCTCACAACGAGGGGATCAGCCCCAGCATTTT. This sequence encodes CASSQRGDQPQHF.

The chain carries TRBV9 and TRBJ2-2; 9 bases match TRBD2. V dropped 0 bases and J dropped 6; count of bases not matched to a gene: 9. CDR3 length: 17 amino acids. Germline V gene data show CDR1 as SGDLS and CDR2 as YYNGEE. CDR3 nucleotides: TGTGCCAGCAGCGTAGGGGAGGGTAGCGGGAGCCCCGGGGAGCTGTTTTTT. It codes for CASSVGEGSGSPGELFF.

This clone occurred a few times. The chain couples TRBV15 to TRBJ2-1, with 11 bases aligning to TRBD2. The CDR3 covers 15 residues. The ends lost 6 bases at V and 0 bases at J; junction bases unmatched: 1. Germline V gene data show CDR1 as LNHNV and CDR2 as YYDKDF (reference sequence). The CDR3 DNA follows: TGTGCCACCAGGACTAGCGGGGACTCCTACAATGAGCAGTTCTTC. Its translation is CATRTSGDSYNEQFF.

The J gene is TRBJ1-1, the V gene TRBV5-4, with 8 bases fitting TRBD1. This CDR3 comprises 14 residues. Germline values: CDR1 SGHNT, CDR2 YYREEE (reference sequence). V gave up 4 bases and J gave up 7 bases; unmatched junction bases: 9. The CDR3 DNA reads as TGTGCCAGCAGCACCCGGACAGGGAGGCGTGAAGCTTTCTTT. Translated: CASSTRTGRREAFF. Complete variable domain (other parts from reference TRBV5-4 and TRBJ1-1): ETGVTQSPTHLIKTRGQQVTLRCSSQSGHNTVSWYQQALGQGPQFIFQYYREEENGRGNFPPRFSGLQFPNYSSELNVNALELDDSALYLCASSTRTGRREAFFGQGTRLTVV.

The CDR3 bases are TGTGCCAGCAGCTTGTCCAGGGACACTGAAGCTTTCTTT. Residues: CASSLSRDTEAFF. The chain uses TRBV5-4 and TRBJ1-1; tentatively, D is TRBD1 (5 bases). The CDR3 runs to 13 residues. The V end was cut by 1 base, the J end by 3 bases, with 7 bases between. CDR1 and CDR2 (germline): SGHNT, YYREEE (reference sequence).

The chain joins TRBV2 to TRBJ2-4; D might be TRBD1 (6 bases). The CDR3 runs to 15 residues. Germline V gives CDR1 SNHLY, CDR2 FYNNEI. V gave up 5 bases and J gave up 7 bases, with 18 bases separating them. The CDR3 is CASSLYDRSSNIQYF. Written as DNA, the CDR3 is TGTGCCAGCAGTCTATACGACAGGTCAAGCAACATTCAGTACTTC.

Comment on this clone: This CDR3 is also generated by other DNA sequences in the sample. J is TRBJ1-3 and V is TRBV15; no firm D call. The CDR3 spans 14 residues. Germline V lookup: CDR1 LNHNV, CDR2 YYDKDF (reference sequence). With 0 bases removed from V and 0 bases from J, the gap between germline ends came to 3 bases. CDR3 amino acids: CATSRDPSGNTIYF. The CDR3 DNA reads as TGTGCCACCAGCAGAGACCCCTCTGGAAACACCATATATTTT.

There are a few counts of this clone. The V gene is TRBV10-3, the J gene TRBJ2-7, with TRBD2 identical over 8 bases. Germline V gene data show CDR1 as ENHRY and CDR2 as SYGVKD. This CDR3 is built from 14 residues. V dropped 6 bases and J dropped 3; count of bases not matched to a gene: 7. CDR3 sequence reads: CAISELAERYEQYF. The CDR3 DNA follows: TGTGCCATCAGCGAACTAGCGGAGCGCTACGAGCAGTACTTC.

This clone was detected only a few times. This chain links TRBV6-5 with TRBJ2-7; a weak D match, TRBD2 (6 bases). Trimming took 7 bases from V and 6 from J, leaving 19 bases between them. Looked up from germline, CDR1 is MNHEY and CDR2 is SVGAGI. This CDR3 has 14 amino acids. The chain's CDR3 is CASNAGLRSREQYF. The CDR3 DNA sequence: TGTGCCAGCAACGCGGGACTCCGTAGTCGCGAGCAGTACTTC.

The gene calls are TRBV5-7 and TRBJ1-1; no clear D. TRBV5-7 is reported as an ORF; its role is uncertain. With 4 bases removed from V and 4 bases from J, the gap between germline ends came to 2 bases. The CDR3 is made up of 10 amino acids. CDR3 coding DNA: TGTGCCAGCAGCACCACTGAAGCTTTCTTT. This sequence encodes CASSTTEAFF.

V and J are TRBV30 and TRBJ2-7, with D hard to call. CDR3 length equals 11 residues. V was clipped by 8 bases and J by 1 base, with 9 bases between them. CDR1 and CDR2 (germline): GTSNPN, SVGIG (reference sequence). The CDR3 nucleotides read TGTGCCGGATCGAATTCCTACGAGCAGTACTTC. It yields the protein CAGSNSYEQYF.

The chain recombines TRBV19 with TRBJ2-3; TRBD1 matches 7 bases. Germline values: CDR1 LNHDA, CDR2 SQIVND (reference sequence). V lost 7 bases, J lost 1 base, and 8 bases stayed unmatched. The CDR3 has 15 residues. The CDR3 spells CASMGRGQGTDTQYF. CDR3 DNA sequence: TGTGCCAGTATGGGAAGGGGGCAGGGCACAGATACGCAGTATTTT.

The rearrangement links TRBV7-8 to TRBJ2-7; maybe TRBD1 (5 bases). Deletions cut 5 bases from V and 0 bases from J, with 11 bases between. Germline V gives CDR1 SGHVS, CDR2 FQNEAQ. The CDR3 contains 14 residues. CDR3 coding DNA: TGTGCCAGCAGCCCCTGGGGCAGCTCCTACGAGCAGTACTTC. As protein: CASSPWGSSYEQYF. Full variable domain (remainder filled in from reference TRBV7-8 and TRBJ2-7): GAGVSQSPRYKVAKRGQDVALRCDPISGHVSLFWYQQALGQGPEFLTYFQNEAQLDKSGLPSDRFFAERPEGSVSTLKIQRTQQEDSAVYLCASSPWGSSYEQYFGPGTRLTVT.

V is TRBV15 and J is TRBJ1-2; D remains ambiguous. Trimming pared 1 base from V and 8 bases from J, leaving 14 bases between. Germline CDR1 LNHNV, CDR2 YYDKDF (reference sequence). There are 14 residues in the CDR3. For the CDR3, the DNA is TGTGCCACCAGCAGAGCGGCAGGATTTGGAGGCTACACCTTC. Amino acid sequence: CATSRAAGFGGYTF.

The chain is built from TRBV10-3 and TRBJ2-7; 10 bases map to TRBD1. V lost 8 bases to trimming and J lost 3 bases; unmatched junction nucleotides: 4. This CDR3 spans 13 amino acids. Germline V gene sequence: CDR1 ENHRY, CDR2 SYGVKD. Here the CDR3 DNA reads TGTGCCATCGCAAGGACAGGGGGCTACGAGCAGTACTTC. This encodes CAIARTGGYEQYF.

The chain combines TRBV5-1 with TRBJ2-5; D is undetermined. The CDR3 is made up of 14 amino acids. V shed 5 bases and J shed 1 base, with 12 bases lying between them. The V gene's germline CDR1 is SGHRS and CDR2 YFSETQ. CDR3 DNA sequence: TGCGCCAGCAGGAAGGGTGGCCCCCAAGAGACCCAGTACTTC. It is translated as CASRKGGPQETQYF.

This clone was recorded once. V and J are TRBV6-5 and TRBJ2-5; tentatively, D is TRBD2 (7 bases). The V and J ends lost 2 bases and 0 bases respectively, with 10 bases between them. Germline-derived CDR1 and CDR2 are MNHEY and SVGAGI. The CDR3 spans 15 residues. The CDR3 DNA follows: TGTGCCAGCAGTTACCAGGGGAGGGACCAAGAGACCCAGTACTTC. It is translated as CASSYQGRDQETQYF.

The DNA of the CDR3 is TGTGCCAGTAGACTAGCGGGGGACCGGGATACGCAGTATTTT. Its protein is CASRLAGDRDTQYF. The chain combines TRBV19 with TRBJ2-3; 11 bases fit TRBD2. J lost 6 bases, V lost 6 bases, and 5 bases had no gene match. Germline V gene data show CDR1 as LNHDA and CDR2 as SQIVND (reference sequence). This CDR3 has 14 amino acids.